Shown below are 27 T cell receptor beta chains from a single sample sequenced in a study of blood T cell repertoires in COVID-19. Here immunoSEQ multiplex PCR was the method, and the copy in TCRdb shows in-frame clones only, minus some. The table records 310,000 or so clones, around 89% of them present only once. Sample: peripheral blood. The receptors were sampled from a woman aged 50 to 65 with active or convalescent COVID-19.

The V call is TRBV2, the J call TRBJ1-4; 8 positions match TRBD1. CDR3 length: 16 residues. The V gene end was trimmed by 6 bases and the J gene end by 1 base; junction bases not matched to a gene: 7. The germline gives CDR1 SNHLY, CDR2 FYNNEI. The CDR3 nucleotides are TGTGCCAGCAGGCGACAGGGGCGGGGAACTAATGAAAAACTGTTTTTT. This codes for CASRRQGRGTNEKLFF. Based on the CDR3 plus reference TRBV2 and TRBJ1-4, the full variable domain is EPEVTQTPSHQVTQMGQEVILRCVPISNHLYFYWYRQILGQKVEFLVSFYNNEISEKSEIFDDQFSVERPDGSNFTLKIRSTKLEDSAMYFCASRRQGRGTNEKLFFGSGTQLSVL.

This chain uses TRBV5-1 with TRBJ2-7; perhaps TRBD2 as D (5 bases). CDR1 is SGHRS and CDR2 is YFSETQ in the germline V gene. Trimming stripped 0 bases from V and 3 bases from J, with 10 bases between. This CDR3 is 14 amino acids long. The CDR3 is CASSLAIRGYEQYF. For the CDR3, the DNA is TGCGCCAGCAGCTTGGCAATCCGGGGCTACGAGCAGTACTTC.

The genes are TRBV4-3 and TRBJ2-2, with TRBD2 as a possible D gene (6 bases). The V end lost 0 bases, the J end lost 4 bases, and 15 bases lay between the germline ends. The germline CDR1 and CDR2 sequences are LGHNA and YSLEER. CDR3 length: 17 amino acids. CDR3 protein: CASSQEVLAGRTGELFF. The CDR3 DNA reads TGCGCCAGCAGCCAAGAGGTCCTCGCGGGACGCACCGGGGAGCTGTTTTTT.

This clone was seen once. V is TRBV12-5 and J is TRBJ2-4; TRBD1 is a possible D gene (6 bases). Germline assignment: CDR1 LGHNT and CDR2 FRNRAP. The V and J ends lost 7 bases and 6 bases respectively, with 16 bases between them. The CDR3 runs to 14 residues. CDR3 amino acids: CASAEQGMGNIQYF. Written as DNA, the CDR3 is TGTGCTAGTGCTGAACAGGGCATGGGAAACATTCAGTACTTC. The variable domain in full, with the rest retrieved from reference TRBV12-5 and TRBJ2-4, is DARVTQTPRHKVTEMGQEVTMRCQPILGHNTVFWYRQTMMQGLELLAYFRNRAPLDDSGMPKDRFSAEMPDATLATLKIQPSEPRDSAVYFCASAEQGMGNIQYFGAGTRLSVL.

This sequence joins TRBV28 and TRBJ1-3; the match to TRBD1 covers 8 bases. The CDR3 is made up of 14 amino acids. After removal of 5 bases from V and 4 bases from J, the junction contained 4 bases not matched to a gene. The germline V gene encodes CDR1 MDHEN and CDR2 SYDVKM. The CDR3 sequence: CASSQTGGGNTIYF. The CDR3, as DNA: TGTGCCAGCAGTCAAACAGGGGGAGGAAACACCATATATTTT.

This clone was seen a few times. The rearrangement links TRBV7-9 to TRBJ1-1; the D gene is possibly TRBD1 (5 bases). Germline-derived CDR1 and CDR2 are SEHNR and FQNEAQ (reference sequence). The CDR3 sequence is 12 residues long. Trimming removed 5 bases at V and 7 bases at J, with 11 bases between. The CDR3 reads CASSLWGGEAFF. CDR3 nucleotides: TGTGCCAGCAGCCTCTGGGGGGGTGAAGCTTTCTTT. Full variable domain (missing parts from reference TRBV7-9 and TRBJ1-1): DTGVSQNPRHKITKRGQNVTFRCDPISEHNRLYWYRQTLGQGPEFLTYFQNEAQLEKSRLLSDRFSAERPKGSFSTLEIQRTEQGDSAMYLCASSLWGGEAFFGQGTRLTVV.

The genes are TRBV6-2 or TRBV6-3 and TRBJ2-5, with 7 bases that match TRBD1. This CDR3 is built from 13 residues. CDR1 is MNHEY and CDR2 is SVGEGT in the germline V gene. V was clipped by 6 bases and J by 5 bases; unmatched bases: 6. CDR3 sequence: CASSRQGRETQYF. CDR3 DNA sequence: TGTGCCAGCAGCCGACAGGGACGCGAGACCCAGTACTTC.

This clone was seen a single time. The rearrangement links TRBV15 to TRBJ1-2, with 7 bases that match TRBD1. CDR3 length: 14 amino acids. In germline, CDR1 is LNHNV, CDR2 YYDKDF (reference sequence). V shed 3 bases and J 7 bases; nucleotides not matched to a gene: 8. The CDR3 nucleotides read TGTGCCACCAGCAGGGGGACAGCACTTGGTGGCTACACCTTC. This gives the protein CATSRGTALGGYTF. The entire variable domain, with the rest obtained from reference TRBV15 and TRBJ1-2, is as follows: DAMVIQNPRYQVTQFGKPVTLSCSQTLNHNVMYWYQQKSSQAPKLLFHYYDKDFNNEADTPDNFQSRRPNTSFCFLDIRSPGLGDTAMYLCATSRGTALGGYTFGSGTRLTVV.

J is TRBJ2-7 and V is TRBV15; D is possibly TRBD1 (6 bases). V gave up 0 bases and J gave up 0 bases, with 18 bases separating them. The germline V gene has CDR1 LNHNV and CDR2 YYDKDF (reference sequence). The length of the CDR3 is 18 residues. The CDR3 DNA sequence: TGTGCCACCAGCAGAGATAGGGGTGCGGACAGTAGCTCCTACGAGCAGTACTTC. Translated: CATSRDRGADSSSYEQYF.

The chain couples TRBV7-2 to TRBJ1-1; no clear D gene. V lost 1 base and J lost 6, with 9 bases in between. Germline assignment: CDR1 SGHTA and CDR2 FQGNSA. CDR3 length: 13 residues. CDR3 DNA sequence: TGTGCCAGCAGCTTAGGGCAGGTCTCTGAAGCTTTCTTT. Translated, it gives CASSLGQVSEAFF. Supplemented by reference TRBV7-2 and TRBJ1-1, the full variable domain reads GAGVSQSPSNKVTEKGKDVELRCDPISGHTALYWYRQSLGQGLEFLIYFQGNSAPDKSGLPSDRFSAERTGGSVSTLTIQRTQQEDSAVYLCASSLGQVSEAFFGQGTRLTVV.

This clone showed up just once. The V and J genes are TRBV29-1 and TRBJ2-5; 12 nucleotides match TRBD1. The V gene end was trimmed by 5 bases and the J gene end by 5 bases; junction bases not matched to a gene: 12. The CDR3 loop spans 16 amino acids. CDR1 is SQVTM and CDR2 is ANQGSEA in the germline V gene. The CDR3 sequence: CSVPPGTGGVSETQYF. The CDR3 DNA is TGCAGCGTTCCGCCCGGGACAGGGGGCGTTTCTGAGACCCAGTACTTC.

V gene TRBV10-3 combines with J gene TRBJ1-4; D unresolved. V was pared by 5 bases and J by 8 bases, with 9 bases between. There are 12 residues in the CDR3. Per the germline V gene, CDR1 is ENHRY and CDR2 is SYGVKD. The CDR3 sequence is CAISPSLEKLFF. The CDR3 DNA sequence: TGTGCCATCAGTCCGTCTTTAGAAAAACTGTTTTTT.

The gene calls are TRBV20-1 and TRBJ2-3, with D possibly being TRBD2 (5 bases). In germline, CDR1 is DFQATT, CDR2 SNEGSKA (reference sequence). CDR3 size: 16 residues. V was shortened by 3 bases and J by 2 bases, with 18 bases between the two germline ends. The CDR3 DNA is TGCAGTGCTAGTAATCGGCTAGCAGGAGCCACAGATACGCAGTATTTT. It encodes CSASNRLAGATDTQYF.

A single count supports this clone. The rearrangement uses TRBV21-1 and TRBJ2-5; the table calls TRBD1, which could not be checked here. TRBV21-1 is a pseudogene segment. CDR3 length: 15 amino acids. This chain's CDR3 is CASRKRTGREETQYF. The CDR3 DNA sequence: TGTGCCAGCCGCAAACGGACAGGACGCGAAGAGACCCAGTACTTC.

The chain carries TRBV5-5 and TRBJ1-6, with TRBD1 identical over 9 bases. V was pared by 5 bases and J by 7 bases, with 13 bases of the junction left unmatched. The CDR3 contains 17 residues. Germline values: CDR1 SGHKS, CDR2 YYEKEE (reference sequence). This chain's CDR3 is CASSFTGGWLNNSPLHF. DNA for the CDR3: TGTGCCAGCAGTTTTACAGGGGGCTGGCTGAACAATTCACCCCTCCACTTT. Using reference TRBV5-5 and TRBJ1-6 for the parts outside the CDR3, the full variable domain is DAGVTQSPTHLIKTRGQQVTLRCSPISGHKSVSWYQQVLGQGPQFIFQYYEKEERGRGNFPDRFSARQFPNYSSELNVNALLLGDSALYLCASSFTGGWLNNSPLHFGNGTRLTVT.

The V gene is TRBV6-6, the J gene TRBJ1-5; D is ambiguous. Germline V gives CDR1 MNHNY, CDR2 SVGAGI (reference sequence). V was cut by 3 bases and J by 7 bases, with 7 bases left in between. CDR3 length: 12 residues. The CDR3 is CASSYGGQPQHF. The CDR3 region has the DNA TGTGCCAGCAGTTATGGAGGGCAGCCCCAGCATTTT.

The V gene is TRBV7-2, the J gene TRBJ2-2; D remains ambiguous. The CDR3 is 16 amino acids. Germline assignment: CDR1 SGHTA and CDR2 FQGNSA. V lost 2 bases to trimming and J lost 3 bases, with 13 bases between them. The CDR3, as DNA: TGTGCCAGCAGCTTATGGAGCCGAAACCACACCGGGGAGCTGTTTTTT. Translating it yields CASSLWSRNHTGELFF.

The chain uses TRBV11-3 and TRBJ2-5; the match to TRBD1 covers 7 bases. This CDR3 contains 16 residues. Germline V gives CDR1 SGHNT, CDR2 YENEEA. The V segment lost 5 bases and the J segment 2 bases; nucleotides outside the gene matches: 11. Here the CDR3 reads CASSPSGQPLQETQYF. The CDR3 DNA sequence: TGTGCCAGCAGCCCCTCGGGACAGCCGCTTCAAGAGACCCAGTACTTC.

This chain connects TRBV11-2 to TRBJ2-5, with TRBD2 as a possible D gene (6 bases). This CDR3 spans 15 amino acids. Germline CDR1 and CDR2: SGHAT and FQNNGV. V was cut by 4 bases and J by 5 bases, with 17 bases left in between. CDR3 loop: CASSSPGGNEETQYF. The CDR3 DNA is TGTGCCAGCAGCTCCCCGGGCGGGAATGAGGAGACCCAGTACTTC.

The chain links TRBV19 to TRBJ1-2; possibly TRBD1 for D (5 bases). CDR1 is LNHDA and CDR2 is SQIVND in the germline V gene (reference sequence). V lost 3 bases and J lost 3, with 11 bases in between. This CDR3 is built from 14 residues. The CDR3 DNA is TGTGCCAGTAGTATTGTCGACAGTTACTATGGCTACACCTTC. It is translated as CASSIVDSYYGYTF.

The V gene is TRBV11-1, the J gene TRBJ2-2; TRBD2 might be the D (5 bases). Germline CDR1 is SGHAT and CDR2 is FQDESV (reference sequence). V was pared by 1 base and J by 5 bases, with 8 bases between. This CDR3 contains 14 residues. The DNA of the CDR3 is TGTGCCAGCAGCTTAGTCCGAGGGACCGGGGAGCTGTTTTTT. It is translated as CASSLVRGTGELFF.

The chain employs TRBV7-3 and TRBJ2-5; perhaps TRBD2 as D (6 bases). Germline V gives CDR1 SGHTA, CDR2 FQGTGA. This CDR3 has 16 residues. V lost 6 bases and J 0 bases, leaving 17 bases between the germline ends. CDR3 amino acids: CASSASSAWYQETQYF. DNA for the CDR3: TGTGCCAGCAGTGCCTCTAGCGCGTGGTACCAAGAGACCCAGTACTTC.

This chain uses TRBV19 with TRBJ1-1, with 9 bases that match TRBD1. The V gene end was trimmed by 5 bases and the J gene end by 5 bases; junction bases not matched to a gene: 9. Germline V gives CDR1 LNHDA, CDR2 SQIVND (reference sequence). The CDR3 runs 15 residues. This CDR3 is CASSPLGQGRTEAFF. DNA for the CDR3: TGTGCCAGTAGTCCCCTGGGACAGGGAAGGACTGAAGCTTTCTTT.

This clone was recorded only once. The chain combines TRBV30 with TRBJ1-2; D not resolved. This CDR3 is built from 12 residues. Germline CDR1 reads GTSNPN; CDR2 reads SVGIG (reference sequence). V lost 2 bases and J 1 base, leaving 5 bases between the germline ends. Here the CDR3 DNA reads TGTGCCTGGAGTACAGATAACTATGGCTACACCTTC. Its protein is CAWSTDNYGYTF.

The chain joins TRBV5-4 to TRBJ2-5, with TRBD2 identical over 16 bases. The trim removed 4 bases at V and 4 bases at J, leaving 7 bases unmatched. CDR3 length: 17 amino acids. Germline CDR1 SGHNT, CDR2 YYREEE (reference sequence). The CDR3 spells CASSQGLAGGPRETQYF. The CDR3 DNA is TGTGCCAGCAGCCAGGGACTAGCGGGAGGGCCGCGAGAGACCCAGTACTTC.

J is TRBJ2-7 and V is TRBV25-1, with a tentative D call TRBD1 (6 bases). Between the trimmed V and J ends, which lost 6 bases and 5 bases, there was a span of 17 bases. The CDR3 is 14 amino acids. Germline V gene sequence: CDR1 MGHDK, CDR2 SYGVNS. This CDR3 is CASSSPGQPHEQYF. In DNA form, the CDR3 reads TGTGCCAGCAGCAGTCCGGGACAACCCCACGAGCAGTACTTC.

The chain is built from TRBV6-6 and TRBJ2-1; possibly TRBD2 for D (6 bases). The germline V and J ends were trimmed by 5 bases and 9 bases, with 14 bases remaining between them. Germline V gene sequence: CDR1 MNHNY, CDR2 SVGAGI (reference sequence). The CDR3 runs 13 residues. The CDR3 here is CASSPVGGGEQFF. The CDR3 region has the DNA TGTGCCAGCAGTCCTGTGGGAGGCGGTGAGCAGTTCTTC.